A selection of T cell receptor beta chains follows, all from one sample in a study of blood T cells in healthy people across ages. TCRdb re-called the 5' RACE reads through MiXCR, storing one row per CDR3 protein. The table shows roughly 1 million distinct CDR3 sequences, with around 27% occurring only once. This same sample was also part of a study on T cells of mothers and their children.

The specimen sequenced was blood. These receptors were taken from a girl aged 2-9 years in good health. Both conserved end residues are trimmed from each CDR3. The order of the fields is J gene, V gene, clone size, CDR3 protein. The size of a clone is reported for some rows only, either as once, few or many, or as a class for expanded clones.

TRBJ2-2 TRBV29-1 . SVDGGLGGELF
TRBJ2-3 TRBV4-1 . ASSQDGLADTDTQY
TRBJ2-1 TRBV4-1 . ASSPLRGSGNAQF
TRBJ2-3 TRBV20-1 few SARNQGALLRDTQY
TRBJ2-7 TRBV3-1 few ASSQGDPAILEQY
TRBJ2-1 TRBV20-1 . SARPGLAGHNEQF
. TRBV29-1 . SVRWQARETQY
TRBJ1-1 TRBV12-5 many ASGPNRGVLNTEAF
TRBJ2-5 TRBV3-1 few ASSQGTSGSPGGETQY
TRBJ1-4 TRBV12-3/TRBV12-4 few ASSLSYERLF
TRBJ2-3 TRBV9 . AISPEGGNGNTQY
TRBJ2-3 TRBV6-1 . ARATPRRY
TRBJ2-1 TRBV20-1 . SGLAGGLNEQL
TRBJ1-3 TRBV6-1 few ASTTAGSSGNTIY
TRBJ2-1 TRBV9 . ASSSRAAGSYNEQF
TRBJ2-3 TRBV7-9 . ASSFTLGTGEEDTQY
. TRBV11-2 few ASRWTGSYEQY
TRBJ1-1 TRBV18 . ASSPRGPEAF
. TRBV11-2 . ASSLLRAGANNEQF
TRBJ1-2 TRBV6-5 . ASSYSIRRDGFHGCT
TRBJ1-3 TRBV28 . ASTPSPAISGNTIY
TRBJ2-7 TRBV11-2 few ASSPPPGTGSYEQY
. TRBV28 . AIGDPGTLYEQY
TRBJ2-2 TRBV28 many ASTGNTGELF
TRBJ1-3 TRBV12-3/TRBV12-4 few ASTRRGTGNTIY
TRBJ1-2 TRBV4-3 . ASSQRSGLDGYT
TRBJ1-5 TRBV12-3/TRBV12-4 . ASSRQDRQPQH
TRBJ1-4 TRBV7-2 . ASRRVNEKLF
TRBJ2-1 TRBV9 . ASAGTSLFNEQF
TRBJ1-1 TRBV7-7 . ASSPGPPTEAF
TRBJ2-1 TRBV9 few ASSVGDLHNEQF
TRBJ2-1 TRBV11-2 few ASSLDHAGGVHEQF
TRBJ2-1 TRBV7-9 . ASGVAGGGPSYNEQF
TRBJ1-3 TRBV4-1 few ASSLIDTYSGNTIY
TRBJ2-1 TRBV12-3/TRBV12-4 once ASVTGEPSYNEQF
TRBJ1-4 TRBV20-1 few SAKVLERQAGNEKLF
TRBJ1-2 TRBV29-1 . SVLDGGRVDGYT
TRBJ2-5 TRBV18 few ASSPRPLPSGRARETQY
TRBJ2-1 TRBV5-1 few ASSGRAGVNEQF
TRBJ2-7 TRBV7-2 . ASSLLIEGEQY
TRBJ1-3 TRBV7-2 . ASSPGRGSGNTIY
TRBJ1-5 TRBV4-1 . ASSHDTGTGGNQPQH